Shown below are 27 T cell receptor beta chains from a single sample sequenced in a study of response to subunit inactivated influenza vaccine. Via MiXCR, TCRdb re-called the RT-PCR reads, giving one row per CDR3 protein. This sample has over 450,000 distinct CDR3 sequences, with over 10% found just once. The material sequenced was PBMCs from blood, taken 40 to 50 days after vaccination. These receptors came from a man aged 50 or older who received an inactivated influenza vaccine.

The chain links TRBV20-1 to TRBJ2-2, with TRBD2 matching over 11 bases. The CDR3 extends over 16 amino acids. Per the germline V gene, CDR1 is DFQATT and CDR2 is SNEGSKA (reference sequence). Trimming removed 6 bases from V and 5 bases from J; junction bases left unmatched: 11. In DNA form, the CDR3 reads TGCAGTGCGAGAAGACTAGCGGGGAGAAGGACCGGGGAGCTGTTTTTT. Residues: CSARRLAGRRTGELFF.

This chain uses TRBV30 with TRBJ2-5, with no clear D. The V end was cut by 0 bases, the J end by 5 bases, with 4 bases between. From germline, CDR1 is GTSNPN and CDR2 SVGIG (reference sequence). The length of the CDR3 is 11 residues. The CDR3 DNA sequence: TGTGCCTGGAGTGTTAGGGAGACCCAGTACTTC. It encodes CAWSVRETQYF.

This chain links TRBV28 with TRBJ2-5, with a possible D match to TRBD1 (6 bases). With 3 bases removed from V and 0 bases from J, the gap between germline ends came to 14 bases. CDR3 size: 16 residues. Germline lookup yields CDR1 MDHEN and CDR2 SYDVKM. The CDR3 loop is CASSLTGTSYQETQYF. The CDR3 DNA reads TGTGCCAGCAGTTTGACCGGGACATCGTACCAAGAGACCCAGTACTTC.

The CDR3 here is CASKERFSNEKLFF. The CDR3 nucleotides read TGTGCCAGCAAGGAGAGGTTTTCTAATGAAAAACTGTTTTTT. The J gene is TRBJ1-4, the V gene TRBV2; D call uncertain. This CDR3 spans 14 amino acids. The germline V gene has CDR1 SNHLY and CDR2 FYNNEI. The ends were cut back, 7 bases at V and 3 bases at J, with 12 bases in the middle.

The chain is built from TRBV4-1 and TRBJ2-3; D is possibly TRBD2 (6 bases). Germline CDR1 reads MGHRA; CDR2 reads YSYEKL. V was pared by 1 base and J by 5 bases, with 16 bases between. The CDR3 is 16 residues long. Here the CDR3 reads CASSQVEGGPLDTQYF. CDR3 DNA: TGCGCCAGCAGCCAAGTAGAGGGAGGCCCCTTAGATACGCAGTATTTT.

The rearrangement joins TRBV7-2 to TRBJ2-7; TRBD1 matches at 9 bases. V was clipped by 5 bases and J by 6 bases; unmatched bases: 8. CDR3 length equals 14 residues. The V gene's germline CDR1 is SGHTA and CDR2 FQGNSA. The DNA for the CDR3 is TGTGCCAGCAGCGCAGGCCGGACAGGGGTCGAGCAGTACTTC. This sequence encodes CASSAGRTGVEQYF.

This clonotype was detected only a few times. The CDR3 loop is CASSQLTVSYEQYF. CDR3 sequence (DNA): TGTGCCAGCAGCCAATTGACAGTCTCCTACGAGCAGTACTTC. J is TRBJ2-7 and V is TRBV7-8; tentatively, D is TRBD1 (5 bases). V was clipped by 5 bases and J by 0 bases, with 11 bases between them. The germline CDR1 and CDR2 sequences are SGHVS and FQNEAQ. The CDR3 loop spans 14 amino acids. Drawing the rest from reference TRBV7-8 and TRBJ2-7, the complete variable domain is GAGVSQSPRYKVAKRGQDVALRCDPISGHVSLFWYQQALGQGPEFLTYFQNEAQLDKSGLPSDRFFAERPEGSVSTLKIQRTQQEDSAVYLCASSQLTVSYEQYFGPGTRLTVT.

This clonotype was counted between two and nine times. This chain joins TRBV10-3 and TRBJ1-5, with TRBD1 as a possible D gene (6 bases). The CDR3 length is 13 residues. V lost 4 bases and J lost 3, with 7 bases in between. Germline V CDR1 and CDR2: ENHRY, SYGVKD. The CDR3 region has the DNA TGTGCCATCAGTGGGACAGTCAATCAGCCCCAGCATTTT. As protein: CAISGTVNQPQHF.

The V gene is TRBV20-1, the J gene TRBJ2-4, with 11 bases aligning to TRBD2. Germline V CDR1 and CDR2: DFQATT, SNEGSKA (reference sequence). With V trimmed by 6 bases and J by 7 bases, 8 bases remained unmatched. The CDR3 sequence is 14 residues long. CDR3 in amino acids: CSATSGSRLNIQYF. The DNA of the CDR3 is TGCAGTGCAACTAGCGGGAGTAGGTTGAACATTCAGTACTTC.

This clonotype was seen ten or more times. The rearrangement joins TRBV10-3 to TRBJ2-5, with 8 bases that match TRBD1. V shed 0 bases, J shed 5 bases, and the junction held 5 bases outside the gene matches. This CDR3 has 15 residues. Germline assignment: CDR1 ENHRY and CDR2 SYGVKD. The CDR3 DNA reads TGTGCCATCAGTGAGTCGGCAGGGGGCTCGGAGACCCAGTACTTC. Its protein product is CAISESAGGSETQYF.

V and J are TRBV5-1 and TRBJ2-2; D call uncertain. Germline CDR1 SGHRS, CDR2 YFSETQ. The CDR3 loop spans 15 amino acids. The ends were cut back, 0 bases at V and 7 bases at J, with 13 bases in the middle. CDR3 bases: TGCGCCAGCAGCTTGGGCTATGGAACGATCGGGGAGCTGTTTTTT. This codes for CASSLGYGTIGELFF.

This clonotype was observed a handful of times. The V call is TRBV10-3, the J call TRBJ2-3, with 7 nucleotides matching TRBD2. V was clipped by 5 bases and J by 1 base; unmatched bases: 3. This CDR3 contains 14 residues. The V gene's germline CDR1 is ENHRY and CDR2 SYGVKD. The CDR3 here is CAISSSGGTDTQYF. The DNA of the CDR3 is TGTGCCATCAGTTCTAGCGGTGGCACAGATACGCAGTATTTT.

This clonotype has a count of ten or more. This chain links TRBV7-2 with TRBJ2-7; D unresolved. The CDR3 extends over 14 amino acids. V was trimmed by 0 bases and J by 0 bases, leaving 6 bases between them. Germline loops: CDR1 SGHTA, CDR2 FQGNSA. The CDR3 loop reads CASSLARLSYEQYF. DNA for the CDR3: TGTGCCAGCAGCTTAGCGCGACTCTCCTACGAGCAGTACTTC.

This clonotype was seen repeatedly, ten times or more. The chain couples TRBV3-1 to TRBJ2-7, with D uncertain. CDR1 is LGHDT, CDR2 YNNKEL, per germline (reference sequence). Trimming left V 0 bases short and J 3 bases short, with 6 bases between. This CDR3 has 13 amino acids. CDR3: CASSQDHYYEQYF. The CDR3 bases are TGTGCCAGCAGCCAAGATCACTACTACGAGCAGTACTTC.

This clonotype was seen only a few times. The chain uses TRBV21-1 and TRBJ1-4; whether TRBD1, the table's D call, matches the DNA was not checked. TRBV21-1 is flagged as a pseudogene. CDR3 length equals 17 residues. The CDR3 nucleotides read TGTGCCAGCAGCCAAAGGGACCCGGGACCATCTAATGAAAAACTGTTTTTT. It codes for CASSQRDPGPSNEKLFF.

This clonotype has just a few counts. The CDR3 region is CATSRDRKVQSEQYF. CDR3 sequence (DNA): TGTGCCACCAGCAGAGATCGAAAGGTTCAAAGCGAGCAGTACTTC. This chain connects TRBV15 to TRBJ2-7; D call uncertain. The V end lost 0 bases, the J end lost 6 bases, and 15 bases lay between the germline ends. The CDR3 runs to 15 residues. Germline V gene data show CDR1 as LNHNV and CDR2 as YYDKDF (reference sequence).

J is TRBJ2-6 and V is TRBV3-1; D not resolved. V shed 1 base and J shed 0 bases, with 7 bases lying between them. The CDR3 spans 16 residues. Germline CDR1 LGHDT, CDR2 YNNKEL (reference sequence). CDR3 sequence: CASSQVIFSGANVLTF. DNA for the CDR3: TGTGCCAGCAGCCAAGTCATCTTCTCTGGGGCCAACGTCCTGACTTTC.

The V and J genes are TRBV28 and TRBJ2-4, with 8 bases identical to TRBD2. CDR3 length: 17 amino acids. The junction had 7 bases not matched to a gene; V was cut back by 1 base and J by 2 bases. From germline, CDR1 is MDHEN and CDR2 SYDVKM. The CDR3 loop reads CASSLFNSGGTKNIQYF. The CDR3 DNA sequence: TGTGCCAGCAGTTTATTTAATTCGGGGGGGACCAAAAACATTCAGTACTTC.

The chain joins TRBV20-1 to TRBJ2-7; D possibly corresponds to TRBD2 (5 bases). Germline V gene data show CDR1 as DFQATT and CDR2 as SNEGSKA (reference sequence). V was cut by 4 bases and J by 3 bases, with 16 bases left in between. The CDR3 contains 14 residues. This CDR3 is CSAIAASRLYEQYF. The CDR3 DNA follows: TGCAGTGCTATTGCGGCTAGCCGGCTCTACGAGCAGTACTTC.

The sample holds a few counts of this clonotype. The J gene is TRBJ1-2, the V gene TRBV6-5; D call uncertain. The CDR3 sequence is 15 residues long. CDR1 MNHEY and CDR2 SVGAGI come from the germline V gene. Trimming removed 0 bases at V and 0 bases at J, with 8 bases between. CDR3 residues: CASSYSAGANYGYTF. In DNA, the CDR3 is TGTGCCAGCAGTTACTCGGCAGGAGCTAACTATGGCTACACCTTC.

The chain couples TRBV7-9 to TRBJ2-7; the match to TRBD1 covers 9 bases. The length of the CDR3 is 15 residues. Germline trimming cut 4 bases from V and 3 bases from J; bases unmatched to any gene: 7. CDR1 and CDR2 from the germline V gene are SEHNR and FQNEAQ (reference sequence). Here the CDR3 reads CASSSDRDRDYEQYF. DNA of the CDR3: TGTGCCAGCAGCTCCGACCGGGACAGGGACTACGAGCAGTACTTC.

J is TRBJ2-2 and V is TRBV4-1; D may match TRBD1 or TRBD2 (6 bases each). Trimming cost V 1 base and J 4 bases, with 13 bases left between them. CDR3 length equals 16 residues. The V gene's germline CDR1 is MGHRA and CDR2 YSYEKL. The CDR3 DNA reads as TGCGCCAGCAGCCAAGGGAGGGGGAAGCGCACCGGGGAGCTGTTTTTT. Encoded protein: CASSQGRGKRTGELFF.

The chain is built from TRBV5-1 and TRBJ2-1; D call uncertain. The ends were cut back, 3 bases at V and 3 bases at J, with 7 bases in the middle. This CDR3 comprises 13 residues. Germline CDR1 is SGHRS and CDR2 is YFSETQ. CDR3 residues: CASSWGNYNEQFF. The CDR3 DNA is TGCGCCAGCAGCTGGGGAAACTACAATGAGCAGTTCTTC.

The CDR3 loop is CASSQDLVSYNEQFF. As DNA, the CDR3 is TGCGCCAGCAGCCAAGATTTGGTCTCCTACAATGAGCAGTTCTTC. The rearrangement links TRBV4-3 to TRBJ2-1; D not resolved. Trimming removed 0 bases at V and 0 bases at J, with 6 bases between. CDR1 is LGHNA, CDR2 YSLEER, per germline. The length of the CDR3 is 15 residues.

The CDR3 spells CASSPQPGQGYEQYF. CDR3 nucleotides: TGTGCCAGCTCACCTCAACCGGGACAGGGATACGAGCAGTACTTC. The chain recombines TRBV18 with TRBJ2-7; 9 nucleotides line up with TRBD1. The germline gives CDR1 KGHSH, CDR2 LQKENI. This CDR3 comprises 15 residues. The ends lost 3 bases at V and 4 bases at J; junction bases unmatched: 7.

V and J are TRBV12-3 or TRBV12-4 and TRBJ2-3, with D possibly being TRBD2 (5 bases). The CDR3 length is 17 residues. Deletions cut 3 bases from V and 0 bases from J, with 16 bases between. This chain's CDR3 is CASSFPREIRSTDTQYF. The DNA of the CDR3 is TGTGCCAGCAGTTTCCCCCGGGAAATTCGAAGCACAGATACGCAGTATTTT.

This clonotype was seen a few times. The genes are TRBV5-1 and TRBJ2-7; D not certain. With 0 bases removed from V and 3 bases from J, the gap between germline ends came to 13 bases. Germline V gene data show CDR1 as SGHRS and CDR2 as YFSETQ. The CDR3 has 15 residues. As DNA, the CDR3 is TGCGCCAGCAGCTTGGTAGGCCAGGCCAACTACGAGCAGTACTTC. This translates into CASSLVGQANYEQYF. Supplemented by reference TRBV5-1 and TRBJ2-7, the full variable domain reads KAGVTQTPRYLIKTRGQQVTLSCSPISGHRSVSWYQQTPGQGLQFLFEYFSETQRNKGNFPGRFSGRQFSNSRSEMNVSTLELGDSALYLCASSLVGQANYEQYFGPGTRLTVT.